The rows below give T cell receptor beta chains drawn from one sample of a study of control samples from healthy donors and cancer patients. Libraries were prepared by immunoSEQ multiplex PCR; TCRdb keeps only in-frame clonotypes and omits some of them. The table shows around 72,000 clones, with roughly 84% occurring only once. The sequenced sample was blood. The receptors were gathered from a man aged 50-59 years in good health. CDR3s include the opening cysteine and the closing phenylalanine or tryptophan.

J | V | CDR3
TRBJ2-6 | TRBV5-1 | CASSLGDRGAGANVLTF
TRBJ2-5 | TRBV4-3 | CASSRIRASLETQYF
TRBJ2-5 | TRBV3-1/TRBV3-2 | CASSQEGIRETQYF
TRBJ2-7 | TRBV7-2 | CASSGLLEQYF
TRBJ2-1 | TRBV28 | CASSFLHSLQGVRYNEQFF
TRBJ1-1 | TRBV7-2 | CASSFQGATEAFF
TRBJ2-1 | TRBV19 | CASTRDRTNNEQFF
TRBJ2-1 | TRBV11-3 | CASSLGQGNEQFF
TRBJ1-6 | TRBV7-3 | CASSRSTWSPLHF
TRBJ1-5 | TRBV19 | CASSIGPIGQGNNQPQHF
TRBJ1-5 | TRBV12-3/TRBV12-4 | CASSLGSNQPQHF
TRBJ1-2 | TRBV27 | CASKLPGDLNGYTF
TRBJ1-2 | TRBV29-1 | CSVDMTGDYGYTF
TRBJ2-1 | TRBV20-1 | CSASNEQFF
TRBJ2-5 | TRBV14 | CASSQVGQEETQYF
TRBJ1-1 | TRBV5-4 | CASSWGFMNTEAFF